Detailed here is one TCR beta chain. Its antigen is not identified. The data were taken from a study of yellow fever vaccine responses in identical twins. The germline V and J ends were trimmed by 4 bases and 8 bases, with 11 bases remaining between them. The CDR3 spans 11 residues. Per the germline V gene, CDR1 is SQVTM and CDR2 is ANQGSEA. TCRdb re-called the RT-PCR reads through MiXCR, storing one row per CDR3 protein. The sample lists fewer than 3,500 distinct CDR3 sequences, just under 85% occurring once. Points from the study as a whole: Convergence reportedly seemed to mark part of the twins' vaccine T cell response, with personalization marking the rest.

The sequence came from a woman aged 18-29 years who received the yellow fever vaccine. This chain uses TRBV29-1 with TRBJ1-1; D is perhaps TRBD1 (5 bases). The specimen was T cells from blood (PBMCs), unsorted or a sorted subset (not recorded which), collected before or after yellow fever vaccination (not recorded which). This CDR3 is CSVVGGTEAFF. The CDR3 DNA is TGCAGCGTTGTGGGGGGGACCGAAGCTTTCTTT.